This T cell receptor (beta chain) was recovered during a study of T cell repertoires in cytomegalovirus infection. At the level of the study: Carrying CMV and the relevant HLA type showed in public TCR beta signatures.

Note on this clonotype: Its antigen remains unidentified.

TCRdb re-analysed the reads in MiXCR, keeping a single row per CDR3 protein. The sample consists of about 160,000 distinct CDR3 sequences, roughly 15% of them appearing once. Study-wide findings and caveats: Cumulative frequency (of public TCR beta family members) identified carriers of CMV plus the relevant HLA. The study found HLA-C-restricted CMV-specific TCR beta clonotypes dominating the ex vivo response.

Germline CDR1 DFQATT, CDR2 SNEGSKA (reference sequence). The length of the CDR3 is 12 residues. V shed 5 bases and J shed 10 bases, with 15 bases lying between them. Sequencing was carried out using CD8+ T cells from PBMCs. This chain connects TRBV20-1 to TRBJ2-1, with D hard to call. The receptor was derived from a human donor in good health (CMV status not recorded). Some clones in this sample may be carry-over from other donors' samples. The chain's CDR3 is CSAGMGTWEQFF. Written as DNA, the CDR3 is TGCAGTGCTGGGATGGGCACCTGGGAGCAGTTCTTC.